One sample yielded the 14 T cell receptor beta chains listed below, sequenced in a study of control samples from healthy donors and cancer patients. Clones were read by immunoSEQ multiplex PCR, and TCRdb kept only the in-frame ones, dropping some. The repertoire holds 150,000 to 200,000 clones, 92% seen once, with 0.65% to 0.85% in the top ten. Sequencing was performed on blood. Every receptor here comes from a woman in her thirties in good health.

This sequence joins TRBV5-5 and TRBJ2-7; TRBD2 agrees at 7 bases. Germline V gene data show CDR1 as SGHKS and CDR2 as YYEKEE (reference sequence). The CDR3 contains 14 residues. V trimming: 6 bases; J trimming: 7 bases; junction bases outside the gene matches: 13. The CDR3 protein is CASTARNGGGEQYF. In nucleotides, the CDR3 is TGTGCCAGCACCGCTAGGAACGGGGGAGGGGAGCAGTACTTC.

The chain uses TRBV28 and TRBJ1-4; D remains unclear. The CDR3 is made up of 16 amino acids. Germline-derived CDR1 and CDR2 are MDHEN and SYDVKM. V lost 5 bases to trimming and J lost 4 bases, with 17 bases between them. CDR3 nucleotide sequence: TGTGCCAGCAGTCCTGCCTGGGCGGAACATAATGAAAAACTGTTTTTT. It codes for CASSPAWAEHNEKLFF. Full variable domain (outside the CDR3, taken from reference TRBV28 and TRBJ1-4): DVKVTQSSRYLVKRTGEKVFLECVQDMDHENMFWYRQDPGLGLRLIYFSYDVKMKEKGDIPEGYSVSREKKERFSLILESASTNQTSMYLCASSPAWAEHNEKLFFGSGTQLSVL.

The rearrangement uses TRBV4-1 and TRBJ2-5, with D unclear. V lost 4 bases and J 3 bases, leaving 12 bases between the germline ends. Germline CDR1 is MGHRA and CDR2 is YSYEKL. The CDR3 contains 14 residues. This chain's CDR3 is CASSPNQAKETQYF. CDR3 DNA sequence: TGCGCCAGCAGCCCGAATCAGGCTAAAGAGACCCAGTACTTC.

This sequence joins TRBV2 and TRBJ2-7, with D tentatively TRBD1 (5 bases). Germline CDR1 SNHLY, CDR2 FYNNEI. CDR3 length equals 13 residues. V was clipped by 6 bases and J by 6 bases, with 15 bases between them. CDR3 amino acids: CASRATVGVEQYF. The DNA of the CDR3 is TGTGCCAGCAGGGCCACAGTAGGGGTCGAGCAGTACTTC.

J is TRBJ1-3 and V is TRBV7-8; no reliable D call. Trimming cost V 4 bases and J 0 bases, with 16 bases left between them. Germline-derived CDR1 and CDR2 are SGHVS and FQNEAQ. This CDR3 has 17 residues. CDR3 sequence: CASSSVQAHSSGNTIYF. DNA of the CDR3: TGTGCCAGCAGCTCGGTCCAGGCCCATTCCTCTGGAAACACCATATATTTT.

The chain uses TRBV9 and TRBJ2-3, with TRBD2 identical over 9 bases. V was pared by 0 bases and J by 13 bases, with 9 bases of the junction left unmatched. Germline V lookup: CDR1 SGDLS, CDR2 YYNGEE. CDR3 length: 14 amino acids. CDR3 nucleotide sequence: TGTGCCAGCAGCGTAGAGTGGAGCGGGAGGTTTAAGTATTTT. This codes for CASSVEWSGRFKYF.

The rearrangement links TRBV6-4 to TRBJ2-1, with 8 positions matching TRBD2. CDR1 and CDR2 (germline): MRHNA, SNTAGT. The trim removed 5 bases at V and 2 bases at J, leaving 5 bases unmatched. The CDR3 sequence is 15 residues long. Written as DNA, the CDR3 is TGTGCCAGCAGTAGCGGGAGTGTTCCCTACAATGAGCAGTTCTTC. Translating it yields CASSSGSVPYNEQFF.

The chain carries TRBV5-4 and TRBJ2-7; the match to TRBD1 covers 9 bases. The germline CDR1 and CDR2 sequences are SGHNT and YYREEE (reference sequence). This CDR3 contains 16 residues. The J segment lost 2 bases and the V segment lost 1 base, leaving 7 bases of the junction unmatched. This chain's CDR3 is CASSLPGTGGAYEQYF. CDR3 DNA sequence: TGTGCCAGCAGCTTGCCTGGAACAGGGGGCGCCTACGAGCAGTACTTC. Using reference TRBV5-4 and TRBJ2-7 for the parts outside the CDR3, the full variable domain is ETGVTQSPTHLIKTRGQQVTLRCSSQSGHNTVSWYQQALGQGPQFIFQYYREEENGRGNFPPRFSGLQFPNYSSELNVNALELDDSALYLCASSLPGTGGAYEQYFGPGTRLTVT.

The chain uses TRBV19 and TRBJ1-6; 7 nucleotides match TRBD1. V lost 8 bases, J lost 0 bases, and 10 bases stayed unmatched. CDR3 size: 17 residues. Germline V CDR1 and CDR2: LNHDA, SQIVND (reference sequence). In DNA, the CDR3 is TGTGCCAGTGGGGTGCAACAGGGGAGCTCCTATAATTCACCCCTCCACTTT. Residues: CASGVQQGSSYNSPLHF. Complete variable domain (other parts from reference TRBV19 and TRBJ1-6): DGGITQSPKYLFRKEGQNVTLSCEQNLNHDAMYWYRQDPGQGLRLIYYSQIVNDFQKGDIAEGYSVSREKKESFPLTVTSAQKNPTAFYLCASGVQQGSSYNSPLHFGNGTRLTVT.

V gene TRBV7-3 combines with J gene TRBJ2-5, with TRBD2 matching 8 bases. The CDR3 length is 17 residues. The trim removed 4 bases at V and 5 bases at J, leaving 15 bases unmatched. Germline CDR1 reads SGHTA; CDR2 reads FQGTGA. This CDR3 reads CASSSEVEGREVETQYF. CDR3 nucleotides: TGTGCCAGCAGCTCCGAAGTGGAAGGGCGGGAGGTGGAGACCCAGTACTTC.

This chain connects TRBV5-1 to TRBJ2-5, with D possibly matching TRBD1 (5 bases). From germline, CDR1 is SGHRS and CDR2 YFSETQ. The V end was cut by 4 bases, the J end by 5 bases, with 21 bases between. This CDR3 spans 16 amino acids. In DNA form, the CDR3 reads TGCGCCAGCAGCCTGGGGCCCTTAACGGTCCGGGAGACCCAGTACTTC. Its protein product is CASSLGPLTVRETQYF.

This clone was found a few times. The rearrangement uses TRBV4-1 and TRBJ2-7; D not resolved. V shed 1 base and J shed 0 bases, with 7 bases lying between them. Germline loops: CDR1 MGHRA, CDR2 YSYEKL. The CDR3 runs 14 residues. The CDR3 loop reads CASSQADSSYEQYF. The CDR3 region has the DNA TGCGCCAGCAGCCAAGCGGATTCCTCCTACGAGCAGTACTTC.

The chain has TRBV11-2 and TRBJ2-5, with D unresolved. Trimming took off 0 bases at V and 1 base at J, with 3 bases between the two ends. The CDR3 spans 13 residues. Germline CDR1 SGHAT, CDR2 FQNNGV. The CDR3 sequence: CASSLERQETQYF. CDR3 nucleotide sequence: TGTGCCAGCAGCTTAGAACGCCAAGAGACCCAGTACTTC.

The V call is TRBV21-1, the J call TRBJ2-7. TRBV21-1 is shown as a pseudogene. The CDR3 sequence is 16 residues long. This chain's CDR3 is CASSKAGIGHSYEQYF. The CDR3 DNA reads TGTGCCAGCAGCAAAGCTGGGATAGGGCACTCCTACGAGCAGTACTTC.